Listed below are T cell receptor beta chains from one sample, sequenced in a study of T cell repertoires in cytomegalovirus infection. TCRdb re-derived calls from the reads in MiXCR, one entry per CDR3 protein. The sample carries around 210,000 distinct CDR3 sequences, roughly 6.5% recorded once. Sequencing was carried out using PBMCs. Every receptor here comes from a human donor in good health (CMV status not recorded). Some clones in this sample may be carry-over from other donors' samples. CDR3s include the opening cysteine and the closing phenylalanine or tryptophan. Fields, in order: D gene, clone size, J gene, V gene, CDR3 DNA, CDR3 protein. D genes are given only for firm matches. Size tells how often a clone was seen (once, few, many) or the class of an expanded clone, and some rows leave it out.

d_call: TRBD2; clone_size: many; j_call: TRBJ2-3; v_call: TRBV19; cdr3_nt: TGTGCCAGTAGTGCGGGACTAGCGGGGGTGGGAGATACGCAGTATTTT; cdr3_aa: CASSAGLAGVGDTQYF
d_call: NA; clone_size: many; j_call: TRBJ2-3; v_call: TRBV6-4; cdr3_nt: TGTGCCAGCAGACACGAAAAAGGGACCCCTAGCACAGATACGCAGTATTTT; cdr3_aa: CASRHEKGTPSTDTQYF
d_call: TRBD1; clone_size: many; j_call: TRBJ2-3; v_call: TRBV29-1; cdr3_nt: TGCAGCGTTAAGGACAGGGGCTCAGATACGCAGTATTTT; cdr3_aa: CSVKDRGSDTQYF
d_call: TRBD1; clone_size: many; j_call: TRBJ1-4; v_call: TRBV28; cdr3_nt: TGTGCCAGCAAACTTGACGGGACAGGGAGCGAAAAACTGTTTTTT; cdr3_aa: CASKLDGTGSEKLFF
d_call: TRBD1; clone_size: many; j_call: TRBJ1-2; v_call: TRBV7-6; cdr3_nt: TGTGCCAGCAGCTCAACGGGACAGATGGGTGGCTACACCTTC; cdr3_aa: CASSSTGQMGGYTF
d_call: NA; clone_size: NA; j_call: TRBJ2-6; v_call: TRBV12-5; cdr3_nt: TGTGCTAGTGGTTTTACGGACGGCTCTGGGGCCAACGTCCTGACTTTC; cdr3_aa: CASGFTDGSGANVLTF
d_call: TRBD1; clone_size: many; j_call: TRBJ1-1; v_call: TRBV14; cdr3_nt: TGTGCCAGCAGGGTGACAGGGACCACTGAAGCTTTCTTT; cdr3_aa: CASRVTGTTEAFF
d_call: NA; clone_size: many; j_call: TRBJ2-3; v_call: TRBV29-1; cdr3_nt: TGCAGCGCCAAGGGCGGAACCACAGATACGCAGTATTTT; cdr3_aa: CSAKGGTTDTQYF
d_call: TRBD2; clone_size: many; j_call: TRBJ2-7; v_call: TRBV7-2; cdr3_nt: TGTGCCAGCAGCCATTCTAGCGGGTGGCGGTACTTC; cdr3_aa: CASSHSSGWRYF
d_call: NA; clone_size: many; j_call: TRBJ1-4; v_call: TRBV6-5; cdr3_nt: TGTGCCAGCAGCTCCGGGGTCGAGGCGAATGAAAAACTGTTTTTT; cdr3_aa: CASSSGVEANEKLFF
d_call: NA; clone_size: many; j_call: TRBJ2-1; v_call: TRBV2; cdr3_nt: TGTGCCAGCACCAGCGGGTCCCCCGTCAATGAGCAGTTCTTC; cdr3_aa: CASTSGSPVNEQFF
d_call: NA; clone_size: many; j_call: TRBJ2-7; v_call: TRBV6-1; cdr3_nt: TGTGCCAGCAGCTCAGGGAGGGGGTTTAACCGCGAGCAGTACTTC; cdr3_aa: CASSSGRGFNREQYF
d_call: NA; clone_size: many; j_call: TRBJ2-3; v_call: TRBV2; cdr3_nt: TGTGCCAGCACCGTAAGGACAGTGGCCACAGATACGCAGTATTTT; cdr3_aa: CASTVRTVATDTQYF
d_call: NA; clone_size: many; j_call: TRBJ1-2; v_call: TRBV6-5; cdr3_nt: TGTGCCAGCAGAGACTCCCACATCTATGGCTACACCTTC; cdr3_aa: CASRDSHIYGYTF
d_call: NA; clone_size: many; j_call: TRBJ1-2; v_call: TRBV7-2; cdr3_nt: TGTGCCAGCAGCGTCGGTGCCTATGGCTACACCTTC; cdr3_aa: CASSVGAYGYTF
d_call: NA; clone_size: many; j_call: TRBJ2-2; v_call: TRBV28; cdr3_nt: TGTGCCAGCAGTGAGGGGGGGAGGAACACCGGGGAGCTGTTTTTT; cdr3_aa: CASSEGGRNTGELFF
d_call: TRBD1; clone_size: NA; j_call: TRBJ2-5; v_call: TRBV20-1; cdr3_nt: TGCAGTGCTAGAATACCAGACAGGGGAGAAGAGACCCAGTACTTC; cdr3_aa: CSARIPDRGEETQYF
d_call: TRBD1; clone_size: many; j_call: TRBJ1-2; v_call: TRBV12-3/TRBV12-4; cdr3_nt: TGTGCCAGCAGTTTCCAGGGGGCCTATGGCTACACCTTC; cdr3_aa: CASSFQGAYGYTF
d_call: NA; clone_size: many; j_call: TRBJ1-2; v_call: TRBV4-1; cdr3_nt: TGCGCCAGCAGCCAAGGAACAGGGATAAACTATGGCTACACCTTC; cdr3_aa: CASSQGTGINYGYTF
d_call: NA; clone_size: many; j_call: TRBJ2-7; v_call: TRBV7-9; cdr3_nt: TGTGCCAGCAGCTTTAGGGGTGGTGGCGAGCAGTACTTC; cdr3_aa: CASSFRGGGEQYF
d_call: NA; clone_size: NA; j_call: TRBJ1-5; v_call: TRBV29-1; cdr3_nt: TGCAGCGTTGAATTGGGCCCCAATCAGCCCCAGCATTTT; cdr3_aa: CSVELGPNQPQHF
d_call: NA; clone_size: many; j_call: TRBJ1-1; v_call: TRBV12-3/TRBV12-4; cdr3_nt: TGTGCCAGCAGTTTGGGGGGGAGCGGGGACACTGAAGCTTTCTTT; cdr3_aa: CASSLGGSGDTEAFF
d_call: NA; clone_size: many; j_call: TRBJ2-6; v_call: TRBV19; cdr3_nt: TGTGCCAGTAGCCCTATTGAGTGGGCTGGGGCCAACGTCCTGACTTTC; cdr3_aa: CASSPIEWAGANVLTF
d_call: TRBD1; clone_size: many; j_call: TRBJ2-2; v_call: TRBV20-1; cdr3_nt: TGCAGTGCTCGACAGGGGGCCCTCACCGGGGAGCTGTTTTTT; cdr3_aa: CSARQGALTGELFF
d_call: TRBD2; clone_size: many; j_call: TRBJ2-5; v_call: TRBV20-1; cdr3_nt: TGCAGCCCTCTTGGGGGGGGGCAAGAGACCCAGTACTTC; cdr3_aa: CSPLGGGQETQYF
d_call: NA; clone_size: many; j_call: TRBJ1-6; v_call: TRBV19; cdr3_nt: TGTGCCAGTAGTAAACGACAGAATAATTCACCCCTCCACTTT; cdr3_aa: CASSKRQNNSPLHF
d_call: TRBD1; clone_size: many; j_call: TRBJ2-2; v_call: TRBV7-9; cdr3_nt: TGTGCCAGCAGCCTTTGGGGACAGCTTAACACCGGGGAGCTGTTTTTT; cdr3_aa: CASSLWGQLNTGELFF
d_call: NA; clone_size: many; j_call: TRBJ2-7; v_call: TRBV28; cdr3_nt: TGTGCCAGCAGTTCGGGACCGACCCCTGGGCGCGAGCAGTACTTC; cdr3_aa: CASSSGPTPGREQYF
d_call: TRBD1; clone_size: many; j_call: TRBJ1-5; v_call: TRBV29-1; cdr3_nt: TGCAGCGTTCGACAGGGTTATAGCAATCAGCCCCAGCATTTT; cdr3_aa: CSVRQGYSNQPQHF
d_call: TRBD1; clone_size: NA; j_call: TRBJ1-1; v_call: TRBV3-1; cdr3_nt: TGTGCCAGCAGCCAAGAAGGGGGCCTGGTAACTGAAGCTTTCTTT; cdr3_aa: CASSQEGGLVTEAFF
d_call: NA; clone_size: many; j_call: TRBJ2-4; v_call: TRBV2; cdr3_nt: TGTGCCAGCAGTCCCCGGTTGGATTTAAACATTCAGTACTTC; cdr3_aa: CASSPRLDLNIQYF
d_call: NA; clone_size: NA; j_call: TRBJ1-5; v_call: TRBV9; cdr3_nt: TGTGCCAGCAGCGTAGGAAGGTGGGATCAGCCCCAGCATTTT; cdr3_aa: CASSVGRWDQPQHF
d_call: NA; clone_size: few; j_call: TRBJ2-2; v_call: TRBV29-1; cdr3_nt: TGCAGCCCATGGAACACCGGGGAGCTGTTTTTT; cdr3_aa: CSPWNTGELFF
d_call: NA; clone_size: few; j_call: TRBJ2-3; v_call: TRBV7-9; cdr3_nt: TGTGCCAGCAGCCGCCCGGGGCGCGCAGATACGCAGTATTTT; cdr3_aa: CASSRPGRADTQYF
d_call: NA; clone_size: many; j_call: TRBJ2-3; v_call: TRBV6-6; cdr3_nt: TGTGCCAGCACTCGGGGGCTAGCTACGCAGTATTTT; cdr3_aa: CASTRGLATQYF
d_call: TRBD1; clone_size: many; j_call: TRBJ2-7; v_call: TRBV12-3/TRBV12-4; cdr3_nt: TGTGCCAGCAGTTTCCCCACAGGGGGATTCTCCTACGAGCAGTACTTC; cdr3_aa: CASSFPTGGFSYEQYF
d_call: NA; clone_size: NA; j_call: TRBJ1-4; v_call: TRBV5-1; cdr3_nt: TGCGCCAGCAGCCCCGACCCTGGGGGGGGTGAAAAACTGTTTTTT; cdr3_aa: CASSPDPGGGEKLFF
d_call: TRBD2; clone_size: many; j_call: TRBJ2-7; v_call: TRBV2; cdr3_nt: TGTGCCAGCAGCGAGGCGGGCGGGAGCTCCTACGAGCAGTACTTC; cdr3_aa: CASSEAGGSSYEQYF
d_call: NA; clone_size: many; j_call: TRBJ1-1; v_call: TRBV7-2; cdr3_nt: TGTGCCAGCAGCTTGGCCGTTGGGGCAGCGAACACTGAAGCTTTCTTT; cdr3_aa: CASSLAVGAANTEAFF
d_call: TRBD2; clone_size: few; j_call: TRBJ2-7; v_call: TRBV28; cdr3_nt: TGTGCCAGCAGTTTATCCGTCTTTGGGCGGGGGTCCTACGAGCAGTACTTC; cdr3_aa: CASSLSVFGRGSYEQYF
d_call: NA; clone_size: many; j_call: TRBJ2-5; v_call: TRBV9; cdr3_nt: TGTGCCAGCAGCGTAGTAGGGGGAGAGACCCAGTACTTC; cdr3_aa: CASSVVGGETQYF
d_call: TRBD1; clone_size: many; j_call: TRBJ2-5; v_call: TRBV7-2; cdr3_nt: TGTGCCAGCAGCTCCCGGACAGGGGATGAGACCCAGTACTTC; cdr3_aa: CASSSRTGDETQYF
d_call: NA; clone_size: many; j_call: TRBJ2-1; v_call: TRBV19; cdr3_nt: TGTGCCAGTAGTCTTCACATCGGCTTTAACAATGAGCAGTTCTTC; cdr3_aa: CASSLHIGFNNEQFF
d_call: NA; clone_size: few; j_call: TRBJ1-2; v_call: TRBV20-1; cdr3_nt: TGCAGTGCTAGAGCGAAACCGGGCTGGAACGCCTATGGCTACACCTTC; cdr3_aa: CSARAKPGWNAYGYTF
d_call: TRBD1; clone_size: many; j_call: TRBJ1-5; v_call: TRBV29-1; cdr3_nt: TGCAGCGCCGGACAGGGAGATCAGCCCCAGCATTTT; cdr3_aa: CSAGQGDQPQHF
d_call: NA; clone_size: many; j_call: TRBJ1-6; v_call: TRBV7-6; cdr3_nt: TGTGCCAGCAGCGGCCCAGGGGATTCACCCCTCCACTTT; cdr3_aa: CASSGPGDSPLHF